A selection of T cell receptor beta chains follows, all from one sample in a study of CD8+ T cells in alopecia areata. The method was immunoSEQ multiplex PCR; TCRdb's version includes in-frame clones alone and lacks a portion of them. In the table there are 150,000 to 250,000 clones, 55% to 70% of which are singletons. This sample comprised CD4+ T cells sorted from blood, obtained at week 24, from a patient treated with tofacitinib. The receptors originated from a human donor with alopecia areata. The CDR3 runs from the conserved cysteine through the conserved F or W. D genes are given only for firm matches. The size field is filled for only some rows; it gives once, few, many or a size class.

V gene,J gene,D gene,clone size,CDR3 DNA,CDR3 protein
TRBV25-1,TRBJ2-4,NA,NA,TGTGCCAGCAGTGAATGGAGGGGCAGGGTGAACATTCAGTACTTC,CASSEWRGRVNIQYF
TRBV5-6,TRBJ2-7,NA,NA,TGTGCCAGCAGCTTGGACGGGTCGGGTACCTACGAGCAGTACTTC,CASSLDGSGTYEQYF
TRBV6-6,TRBJ2-3,TRBD2,once,TGTGCCAGCAGTGTTAGCGGGAGTGGCACAGATACGCAGTATTTT,CASSVSGSGTDTQYF
TRBV13,TRBJ2-3,TRBD2,NA,TGTGCCAGCATCGAAGCTAGCGGGACAAACACAGATACGCAGTATTTT,CASIEASGTNTDTQYF
TRBV29-1,TRBJ1-1,NA,NA,TGCAGTTCAACGTCGGGGTACACTGAAGCTTTCTTT,CSSTSGYTEAFF
TRBV9,TRBJ1-1,NA,NA,TGTGCCAGCAGCGTAGACTGGGCCTGGGGTGAAGCTTTCTTT,CASSVDWAWGEAFF
TRBV7-2,TRBJ2-2,NA,NA,TGTGCCAGCAGCTTAGTTATCCGAGGGAAGCTGTTTTTT,CASSLVIRGKLFF
TRBV5-1,TRBJ2-3,NA,NA,TGCGCCAGCAGCTTGGCTGCGGACACAGATACGCAGTATTTT,CASSLAADTDTQYF
TRBV28,TRBJ1-1,NA,NA,TGTGCCAGCAGTTCTAGTGGCAGGAACACTGAAGCTTTCTTT,CASSSSGRNTEAFF
TRBV28,TRBJ1-2,NA,NA,TGTGCCAGCAGTTTAGTGGGGGAAGATGGCTACACCTTC,CASSLVGEDGYTF
TRBV6-6,TRBJ1-1,TRBD1,many,TGTGCCAGCAGTTTAGAGCGGACAGGGATGAACACTGAAGCTTTCTTT,CASSLERTGMNTEAFF
TRBV6-1,TRBJ2-5,TRBD2,once,TGTGCCAGCAGTGAAAGGGGGCGGGGGACTAGCGGGTATCAAGAGACCCAGTACTTC,CASSERGRGTSGYQETQYF
TRBV29-1,TRBJ2-1,NA,NA,TGCAGCGTTGAAGGGCAGGGGGGGAATGAGCAGTTCTTC,CSVEGQGGNEQFF
TRBV4-3,TRBJ2-7,NA,NA,TGCGCCAGCAGCCAAGATATGCTAGCTATGGTTCCCCACGAGCAGTACTTC,CASSQDMLAMVPHEQYF
TRBV2,TRBJ1-1,NA,few,TGTGCCAGCAGTGAGATCGGCAGGGGAGATAGGGAAGCTTTCTTT,CASSEIGRGDREAFF